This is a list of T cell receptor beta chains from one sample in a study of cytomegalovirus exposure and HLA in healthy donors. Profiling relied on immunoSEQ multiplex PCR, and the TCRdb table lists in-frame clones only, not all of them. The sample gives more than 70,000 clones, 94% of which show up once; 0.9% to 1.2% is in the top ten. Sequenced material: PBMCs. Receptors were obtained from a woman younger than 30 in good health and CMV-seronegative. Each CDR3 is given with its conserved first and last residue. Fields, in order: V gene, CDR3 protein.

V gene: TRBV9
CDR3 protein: CASSLGQGWQETQYF

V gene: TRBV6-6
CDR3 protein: CASSYIGEDYEQYF

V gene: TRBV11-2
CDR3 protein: CASSSDRGRSELFF

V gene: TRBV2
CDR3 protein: CASSVARPNSGNTIYF

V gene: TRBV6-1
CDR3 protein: CASSVQGADGELFF

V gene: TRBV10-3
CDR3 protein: CAIRVQGDGTEAFF

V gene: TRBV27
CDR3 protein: CASSSRGYTF

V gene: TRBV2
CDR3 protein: CASSEGGRGDETQYF

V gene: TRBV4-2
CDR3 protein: CASSVRQGNTEAFF

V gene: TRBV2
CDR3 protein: CASSDTAGGFYNEQFF